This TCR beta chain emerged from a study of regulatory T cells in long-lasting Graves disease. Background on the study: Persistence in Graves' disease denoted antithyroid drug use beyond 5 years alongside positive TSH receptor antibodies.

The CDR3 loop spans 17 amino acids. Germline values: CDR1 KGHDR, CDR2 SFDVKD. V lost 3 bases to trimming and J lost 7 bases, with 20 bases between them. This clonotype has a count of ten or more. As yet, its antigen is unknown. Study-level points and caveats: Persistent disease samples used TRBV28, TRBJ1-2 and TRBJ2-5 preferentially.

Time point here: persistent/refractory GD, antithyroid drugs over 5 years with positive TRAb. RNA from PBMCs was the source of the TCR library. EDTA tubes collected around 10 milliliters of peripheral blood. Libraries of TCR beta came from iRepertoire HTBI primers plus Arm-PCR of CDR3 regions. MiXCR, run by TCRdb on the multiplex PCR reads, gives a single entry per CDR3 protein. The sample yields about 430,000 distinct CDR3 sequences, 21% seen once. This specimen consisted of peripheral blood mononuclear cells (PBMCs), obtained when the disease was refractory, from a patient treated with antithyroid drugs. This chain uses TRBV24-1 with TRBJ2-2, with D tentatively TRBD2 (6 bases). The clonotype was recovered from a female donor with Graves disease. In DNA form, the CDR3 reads TGTGCCACCAGTGATCCCCGATCTAGCGTAACGAACGGGGAGCTGTTTTTT. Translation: CATSDPRSSVTNGELFF.